The 20 T cell receptor beta chains in this list originate from one sample, sequenced in a study of T cells in Graves' hyperthyroidism and ophthalmopathy. Amplified TCR beta CDR3 regions derived from RNA transcripts. A first-round RT-PCR of the TCR CDR3 used the HTBI primer set. TCRdb re-derived calls from the multiplex PCR reads in MiXCR, one entry per CDR3 protein. This sample has hundreds of thousands of distinct CDR3 sequences, with approximately 15% found just once. Sequenced: blood. All receptors come from a woman aged 50 to 65 with Graves' ophthalmopathy.

The table lists this clonotype with many counts. The gene calls are TRBV12-3 or TRBV12-4 and TRBJ2-1, with 7 positions matching TRBD2. This CDR3 spans 17 amino acids. With 2 bases clipped from V and 0 bases from J, the junction kept 7 bases outside the gene matches. Here the CDR3 DNA reads TGTGCCAGCAGTTTATATGGCGGGAGCACCTCCTACAATGAGCAGTTCTTC. It yields the protein CASSLYGGSTSYNEQFF.

In its sample, this clonotype was seen many times. This chain links TRBV20-1 with TRBJ2-1; 11 nucleotides match TRBD2. CDR3 size: 15 residues. Trimming cost V 2 bases and J 6 bases; bases outside gene matches: 6. The V gene's germline CDR1 is DFQATT and CDR2 SNEGSKA (reference sequence). The CDR3 region is CSARKPGLAANEQFF. The CDR3 DNA reads TGCAGTGCTAGAAAACCGGGACTAGCGGCCAATGAGCAGTTCTTC.

This clonotype came up many times. CDR3 in DNA: TGTGCCAGCAGCCTAGCGCCGGGGGGCACTGAAGCTTTCTTT. Its translation: CASSLAPGGTEAFF. The J gene is TRBJ1-1, the V gene TRBV7-3; tentatively, D is TRBD1 (5 bases). Germline V gives CDR1 SGHTA, CDR2 FQGTGA. The CDR3 extends over 14 amino acids. The V and J ends lost 5 bases and 4 bases respectively, with 14 bases between them.

This clonotype was detected only a few times. The chain joins TRBV10-3 to TRBJ1-4; possible D gene TRBD1, 5 bases. This CDR3 comprises 13 residues. Trimming left V 2 bases short and J 7 bases short, with 8 bases between. Looked up from germline, CDR1 is ENHRY and CDR2 is SYGVKD. DNA of the CDR3: TGTGCCATCAGTGAGGCCGGGGGTGAAAAACTGTTTTTT. Protein sequence: CAISEAGGEKLFF.

Only a few counts were recorded for this clonotype. CDR3 in DNA: TGTGCCAGCAGCGTCCTTGCGCGCACAGATACGCAGTATTTT. Encoded protein: CASSVLARTDTQYF. The chain has TRBV2 and TRBJ2-3; unclear D gene. V was pared by 6 bases and J by 1 base, with 11 bases between. This CDR3 has 14 amino acids. Germline-derived CDR1 and CDR2 are SNHLY and FYNNEI.

This clonotype was counted at least ten times. The gene calls are TRBV7-9 and TRBJ1-5; a possible D gene is TRBD1 (6 bases). V lost 2 bases and J 4 bases, leaving 15 bases between the germline ends. The CDR3 is 16 residues long. Germline V lookup: CDR1 SEHNR, CDR2 FQNEAQ (reference sequence). Here the CDR3 DNA reads TGTGCCAGCAGCTTAACCGCAGGGGTAGGTAATCAGCCCCAGCATTTT. This gives the protein CASSLTAGVGNQPQHF.

This clonotype was counted at least ten times. In nucleotides, the CDR3 is TGTGCCTGGAGTGTACGGGGGGGAGTAGGTACCGGGGAGCTGTTTTTT. Translation: CAWSVRGGVGTGELFF. The chain recombines TRBV30 with TRBJ2-2; 8 bases are a match to TRBD2. The CDR3 totals 16 residues. J was trimmed by 5 bases and V by 0 bases; bases with no gene match: 8. Per the germline V gene, CDR1 is GTSNPN and CDR2 is SVGIG (reference sequence).

This clonotype was recorded at least ten times. Here the CDR3 reads CASSERTSGSLSYEQYF. CDR3 coding DNA: TGTGCCAGCAGTGAAAGGACTAGCGGGAGCCTCTCCTACGAGCAGTACTTC. This sequence joins TRBV6-1 and TRBJ2-7; TRBD2 matches 13 bases. CDR3 length: 17 amino acids. Germline CDR1 reads MNHNS; CDR2 reads SASEGT. V was pared by 2 bases and J by 0 bases, with 4 bases of the junction left unmatched.

This clonotype occurred many times. This sequence joins TRBV7-2 and TRBJ2-1, with D tentatively TRBD1 or TRBD2 (5 bases each). CDR3 length: 13 amino acids. Trimming left V 5 bases short and J 6 bases short, with 11 bases between. The germline gives CDR1 SGHTA, CDR2 FQGNSA. CDR3 coding DNA: TGTGCCAGCAGCCCGGGGACCACCAATGAGCAGTTCTTC. Its translation is CASSPGTTNEQFF.

The genes are TRBV5-1 and TRBJ2-3; tentatively, D is TRBD2 (7 bases). The CDR3 runs 14 residues. The V gene's germline CDR1 is SGHRS and CDR2 YFSETQ. Deletions cut 5 bases from V and 2 bases from J, with 12 bases between. The CDR3 loop is CASRIGGATDTQYF. CDR3 nucleotide sequence: TGCGCCAGCAGAATAGGGGGGGCCACAGATACGCAGTATTTT.

There are many counts of this clonotype. The chain joins TRBV2 to TRBJ2-1, with TRBD2 matching 7 bases. The CDR3 has 16 amino acids. V dropped 1 base and J dropped 4; count of bases not matched to a gene: 7. Germline CDR1 is SNHLY and CDR2 is FYNNEI. CDR3 residues: CASSEVRLAAYNEQFF. The DNA for the CDR3 is TGTGCCAGCAGTGAAGTGAGGCTAGCGGCGTACAATGAGCAGTTCTTC.

This clonotype was detected only once. This chain joins TRBV20-1 and TRBJ2-2; TRBD2 agrees at 12 bases. Germline V gives CDR1 DFQATT, CDR2 SNEGSKA (reference sequence). Unmatched junction bases numbered 10, after V lost 5 bases and J lost 0 bases. The CDR3 extends over 18 amino acids. The CDR3 DNA is TGCAGTGCTCGTGCAGGGACTAGCGGGCTTGCGAACACCGGGGAGCTGTTTTTT. This sequence encodes CSARAGTSGLANTGELFF.

This clonotype was observed at least ten times. The chain joins TRBV7-9 to TRBJ2-5, with 8 bases fitting TRBD1. The CDR3 length is 17 residues. V shed 2 bases and J 1 base; nucleotides not matched to a gene: 9. Germline assignment: CDR1 SEHNR and CDR2 FQNEAQ (reference sequence). The CDR3 DNA reads TGTGCCAGCAGCTTAATCGCAGACAGGGGTGTCCAAGAGACCCAGTACTTC. It yields the protein CASSLIADRGVQETQYF. Complete variable domain (other parts from reference TRBV7-9 and TRBJ2-5): DTGVSQNPRHKITKRGQNVTFRCDPISEHNRLYWYRQTLGQGPEFLTYFQNEAQLEKSRLLSDRFSAERPKGSFSTLEIQRTEQGDSAMYLCASSLIADRGVQETQYFGPGTRLLVL.

This clonotype has only a few counts. This chain connects TRBV4-2 to TRBJ2-1; 11 bases line up with TRBD2. V lost 0 bases to trimming and J lost 5 bases; unmatched junction nucleotides: 3. This CDR3 has 16 residues. Germline lookup yields CDR1 LGHNA and CDR2 YNFKEQ. The CDR3 bases are TGTGCCAGCAGCCAAGAAGGGACTAGCGGCAACAATGAGCAGTTCTTC. This sequence encodes CASSQEGTSGNNEQFF.

The CDR3 DNA reads as TGCGCCAGCAGCCGAACACGGACTAGAGAGCTGCCTCAGACGCAGTATTTT. Amino acids: CASSRTRTRELPQTQYF. V and J are TRBV5-1 and TRBJ2-3; 7 bases are a match to TRBD2. J gave up 9 bases and V 4 bases, and 20 bases lay outside the gene matches. The CDR3 runs 17 residues. Germline V gene lookup returns CDR1 SGHRS and CDR2 YFSETQ.

The chain recombines TRBV29-1 with TRBJ1-1; TRBD1 matches at 8 bases. V was pared by 7 bases and J by 6 bases, with 7 bases of the junction left unmatched. Germline CDR1 is SQVTM and CDR2 is ANQGSEA. The CDR3 spans 12 residues. Here the CDR3 DNA reads TGCAGCGGAAGCAGGGGGCGGCCTGAAGCTTTCTTT. Translated, it gives CSGSRGRPEAFF.

This rearrangement joins TRBV27 to TRBJ2-1, with D perhaps matching TRBD1 (6 bases). The CDR3 has 14 residues. V was cut by 5 bases and J by 7 bases, with 15 bases left in between. Germline V CDR1 and CDR2: MNHEY, SMNVEV (reference sequence). CDR3 sequence: CASSRFQGRNEQFF. For the CDR3, the DNA is TGTGCCAGCAGTCGGTTCCAGGGGAGAAATGAGCAGTTCTTC.

The chain carries TRBV7-2 and TRBJ2-3; the match to TRBD1 covers 7 bases. The CDR3 contains 14 residues. Germline CDR1 reads SGHTA; CDR2 reads FQGNSA. V dropped 5 bases and J dropped 4; count of bases not matched to a gene: 6. The CDR3 DNA is TGTGCCAGCAGCCAACAAGGGGGCTCAGATACGCAGTATTTT. The encoded protein is CASSQQGGSDTQYF. Drawing the rest from reference TRBV7-2 and TRBJ2-3, the complete variable domain is GAGVSQSPSNKVTEKGKDVELRCDPISGHTALYWYRQSLGQGLEFLIYFQGNSAPDKSGLPSDRFSAERTGGSVSTLTIQRTQQEDSAVYLCASSQQGGSDTQYFGPGTRLTVL.

Ten or more counts support this clonotype. J is TRBJ2-7 and V is TRBV30; 10 bases are a match to TRBD2. J lost 3 bases, V lost 3 bases, and 5 bases had no gene match. The CDR3 spans 14 residues. The V gene's germline CDR1 is GTSNPN and CDR2 SVGIG (reference sequence). The CDR3 protein is CAWRGSGRGYEQYF. CDR3 coding DNA: TGTGCCTGGAGGGGCAGCGGGAGGGGCTACGAGCAGTACTTC. The full variable domain, with the rest looked up from reference TRBV30 and TRBJ2-7, is SQTIHQWPATLVQPVGSPLSLECTVEGTSNPNLYWYRQAAGRGLQLLFYSVGIGQISSEVPQNLSASRPQDRQFILSSKKLLLSDSGFYLCAWRGSGRGYEQYFGPGTRLTVT.

The chain is built from TRBV6-5 and TRBJ1-2, with 7 bases that match TRBD1. With 4 bases clipped from V and 8 bases from J, the junction kept 7 bases outside the gene matches. The CDR3 runs to 13 residues. CDR1 is MNHEY, CDR2 SVGAGI, per germline. The CDR3 nucleotides read TGTGCCAGCAGTTTTACAGGGGAGAAGGGCTACACCTTC. Translated, it gives CASSFTGEKGYTF.